This T cell receptor beta chain was documented in a study of CD8+CD57+ T cells in acquired aplastic anemia. Trimming removed 5 bases at V and 7 bases at J, with 15 bases between. Germline loops: CDR1 SNHLY, CDR2 FYNNEI. This CDR3 spans 15 amino acids. Profiling that covered TCR beta VDJ and CDR3 relied on genomic DNA as its template. Each CDR3 protein gets one entry after TCRdb re-called the reads with MiXCR. The sample lists about 210,000 distinct CDR3 sequences; approximately 57% were seen once. This receptor was identified in a human donor in good health. The source material was sorted CD4+, CD8+, or CD8+CD57+ T cells (not recorded which) from PBMCs. V gene TRBV2 combines with J gene TRBJ1-6; TRBD1 is a possible D gene (6 bases). The CDR3 nucleotides read TGTGCCAGCAGTTTGTTCGCAGGGGAGAATTCACCCCTCCACTTT. Protein product: CASSLFAGENSPLHF.